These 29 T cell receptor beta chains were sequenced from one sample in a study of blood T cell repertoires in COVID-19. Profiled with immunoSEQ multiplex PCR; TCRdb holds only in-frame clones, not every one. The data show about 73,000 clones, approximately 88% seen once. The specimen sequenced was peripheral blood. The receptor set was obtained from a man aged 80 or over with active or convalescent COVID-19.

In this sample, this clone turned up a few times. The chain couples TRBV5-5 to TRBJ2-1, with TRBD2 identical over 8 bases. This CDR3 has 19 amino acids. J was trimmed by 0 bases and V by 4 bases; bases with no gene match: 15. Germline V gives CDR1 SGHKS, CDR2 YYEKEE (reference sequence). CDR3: CASSHPLRERGSSYNEQFF. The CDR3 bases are TGTGCCAGCAGCCACCCCCTTAGAGAGCGGGGGAGCTCCTACAATGAGCAGTTCTTC.

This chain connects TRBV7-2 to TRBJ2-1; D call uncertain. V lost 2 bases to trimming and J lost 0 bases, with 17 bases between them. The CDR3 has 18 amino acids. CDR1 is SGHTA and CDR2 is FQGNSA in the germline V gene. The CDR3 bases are TGTGCCAGCAGCTTACTCGTGAGGCGTCTAGGCTCCTACAATGAGCAGTTCTTC. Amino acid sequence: CASSLLVRRLGSYNEQFF.

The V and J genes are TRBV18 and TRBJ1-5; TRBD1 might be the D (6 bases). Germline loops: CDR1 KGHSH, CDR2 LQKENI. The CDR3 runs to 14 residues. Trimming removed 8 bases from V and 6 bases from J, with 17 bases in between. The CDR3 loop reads CASTQGRGSQPQHF. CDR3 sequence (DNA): TGTGCCAGCACCCAGGGTAGGGGGAGTCAGCCCCAGCATTTT. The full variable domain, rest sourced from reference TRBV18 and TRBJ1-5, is NAGVMQNPRHLVRRRGQEARLRCSPMKGHSHVYWYRQLPEEGLKFMVYLQKENIIDESGMPKERFSAEFPKEGPSILRIQQVVRGDSAAYFCASTQGRGSQPQHFGDGTRLSIL.

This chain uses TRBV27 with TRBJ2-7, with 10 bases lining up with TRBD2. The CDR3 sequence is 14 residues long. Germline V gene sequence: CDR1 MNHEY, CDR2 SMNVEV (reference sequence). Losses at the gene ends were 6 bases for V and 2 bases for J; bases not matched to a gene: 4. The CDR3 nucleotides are TGTGCCAGCAGGATAGCGGGAGGCCCCTACGAGCAGTACTTC. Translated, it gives CASRIAGGPYEQYF.

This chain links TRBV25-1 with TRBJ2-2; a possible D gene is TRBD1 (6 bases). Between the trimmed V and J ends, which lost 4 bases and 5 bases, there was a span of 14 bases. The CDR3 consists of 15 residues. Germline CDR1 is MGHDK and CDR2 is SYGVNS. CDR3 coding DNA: TGTGCCAGCAGTGCGCTACAGGGTCGGACCGGGGAGCTGTTTTTT. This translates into CASSALQGRTGELFF.

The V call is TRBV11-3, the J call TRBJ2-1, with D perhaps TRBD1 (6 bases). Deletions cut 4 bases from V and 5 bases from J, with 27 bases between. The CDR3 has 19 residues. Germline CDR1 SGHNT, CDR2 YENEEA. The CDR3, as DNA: TGTGCCAGCAGCTCCCCCCTGGACAGACCAACATTGGTAAACAATGAGCAGTTCTTC. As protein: CASSSPLDRPTLVNNEQFF.

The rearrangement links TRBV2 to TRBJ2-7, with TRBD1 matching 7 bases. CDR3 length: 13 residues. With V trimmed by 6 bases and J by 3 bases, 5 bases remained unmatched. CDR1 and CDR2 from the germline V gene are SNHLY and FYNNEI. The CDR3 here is CASSRDRVYEQYF. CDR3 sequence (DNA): TGTGCCAGCAGCCGCGACAGGGTCTACGAGCAGTACTTC. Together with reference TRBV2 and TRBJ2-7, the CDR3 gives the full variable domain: EPEVTQTPSHQVTQMGQEVILRCVPISNHLYFYWYRQILGQKVEFLVSFYNNEISEKSEIFDDQFSVERPDGSNFTLKIRSTKLEDSAMYFCASSRDRVYEQYFGPGTRLTVT.

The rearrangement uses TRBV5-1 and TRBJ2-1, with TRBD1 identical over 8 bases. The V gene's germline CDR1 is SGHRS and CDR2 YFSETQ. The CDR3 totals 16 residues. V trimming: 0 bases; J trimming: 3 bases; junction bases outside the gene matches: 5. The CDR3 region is CASSLEAGGLYNEQFF. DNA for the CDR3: TGCGCCAGCAGCTTGGAGGCAGGGGGCCTCTACAATGAGCAGTTCTTC.

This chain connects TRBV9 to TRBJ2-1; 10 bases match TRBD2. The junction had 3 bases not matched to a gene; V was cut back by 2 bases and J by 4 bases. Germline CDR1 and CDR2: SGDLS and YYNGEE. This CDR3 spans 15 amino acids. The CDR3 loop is CASSVRLAGYNEQFF. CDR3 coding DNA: TGTGCCAGCAGCGTGAGACTAGCGGGTTACAATGAGCAGTTCTTC.

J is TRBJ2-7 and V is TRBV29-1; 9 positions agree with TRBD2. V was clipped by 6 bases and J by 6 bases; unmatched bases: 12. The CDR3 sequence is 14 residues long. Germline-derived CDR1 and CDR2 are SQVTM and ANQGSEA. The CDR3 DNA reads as TGCAGCGTATGTTTAGCGGGAGCGGTTCGCGAGCAGTACTTC. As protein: CSVCLAGAVREQYF.

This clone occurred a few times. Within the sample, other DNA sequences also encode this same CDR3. The DNA of the CDR3 is TGCGCCAGCAGCTTGGGACAGGGGGCGTATGGCTACACCTTC. This encodes CASSLGQGAYGYTF. This chain connects TRBV5-1 to TRBJ1-2; 10 bases agree with TRBD1. CDR1 is SGHRS, CDR2 YFSETQ, per germline. V was clipped by 0 bases and J by 5 bases; unmatched bases: 1. This CDR3 is built from 14 residues.

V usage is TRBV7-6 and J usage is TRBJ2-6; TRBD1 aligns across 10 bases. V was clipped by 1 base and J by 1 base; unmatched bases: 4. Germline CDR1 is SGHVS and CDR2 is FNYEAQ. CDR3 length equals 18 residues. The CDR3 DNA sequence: TGTGCCAGCAGCTTAGTACCGGGACAGGGGTCTGGGGCCAACGTCCTGACTTTC. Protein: CASSLVPGQGSGANVLTF.

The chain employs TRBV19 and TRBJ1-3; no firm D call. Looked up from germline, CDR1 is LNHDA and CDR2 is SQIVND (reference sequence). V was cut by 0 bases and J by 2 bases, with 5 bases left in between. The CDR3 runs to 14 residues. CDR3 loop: CASSIDGAGNTIYF. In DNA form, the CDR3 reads TGTGCCAGTAGTATAGACGGGGCTGGAAACACCATATATTTT.

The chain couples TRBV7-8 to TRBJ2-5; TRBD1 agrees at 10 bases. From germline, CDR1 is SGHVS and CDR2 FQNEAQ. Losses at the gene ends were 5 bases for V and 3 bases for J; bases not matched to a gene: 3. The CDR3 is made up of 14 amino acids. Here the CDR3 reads CASSQGQGKETQYF. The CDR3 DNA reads TGTGCCAGCAGCCAGGGACAGGGGAAAGAGACCCAGTACTTC.

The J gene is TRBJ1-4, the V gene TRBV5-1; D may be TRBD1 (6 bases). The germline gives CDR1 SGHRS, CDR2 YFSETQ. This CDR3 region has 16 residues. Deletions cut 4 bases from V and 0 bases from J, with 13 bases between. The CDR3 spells CASSPGQFATNEKLFF. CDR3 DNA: TGCGCCAGCAGCCCGGGACAATTTGCAACTAATGAAAAACTGTTTTTT.

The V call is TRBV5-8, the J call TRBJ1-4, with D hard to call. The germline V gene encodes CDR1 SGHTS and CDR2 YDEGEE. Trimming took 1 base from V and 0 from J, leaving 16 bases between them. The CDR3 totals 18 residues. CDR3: CASSLFRGDHTTNEKLFF. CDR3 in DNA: TGTGCCAGCAGCTTGTTTCGCGGAGACCACACAACTAATGAAAAACTGTTTTTT.

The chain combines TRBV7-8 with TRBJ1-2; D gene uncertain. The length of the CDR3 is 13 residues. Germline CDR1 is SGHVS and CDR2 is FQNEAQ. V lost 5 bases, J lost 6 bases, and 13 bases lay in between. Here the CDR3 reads CASSPRWGDGYTF. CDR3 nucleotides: TGTGCCAGCAGCCCTCGTTGGGGAGATGGCTACACCTTC. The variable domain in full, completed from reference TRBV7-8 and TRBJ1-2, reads GAGVSQSPRYKVAKRGQDVALRCDPISGHVSLFWYQQALGQGPEFLTYFQNEAQLDKSGLPSDRFFAERPEGSVSTLKIQRTQQEDSAVYLCASSPRWGDGYTFGSGTRLTVV.

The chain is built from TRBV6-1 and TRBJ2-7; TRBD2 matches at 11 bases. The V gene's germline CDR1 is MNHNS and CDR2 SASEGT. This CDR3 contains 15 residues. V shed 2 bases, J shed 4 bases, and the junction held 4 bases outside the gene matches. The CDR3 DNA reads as TGTGCCAGCAGTGAAATAACTAGCGGGAGTTACGAGCAGTACTTC. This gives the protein CASSEITSGSYEQYF.

CDR3 bases: TGCGCCAGCAGCTTGGAGGGAGCAGGGCAGTACTTC. It is translated as CASSLEGAGQYF. This chain joins TRBV5-1 and TRBJ2-7; D may be TRBD2 (5 bases). This CDR3 is 12 amino acids long. Germline V CDR1 and CDR2: SGHRS, YFSETQ. Trimming cost V 0 bases and J 9 bases, with 10 bases left between them.

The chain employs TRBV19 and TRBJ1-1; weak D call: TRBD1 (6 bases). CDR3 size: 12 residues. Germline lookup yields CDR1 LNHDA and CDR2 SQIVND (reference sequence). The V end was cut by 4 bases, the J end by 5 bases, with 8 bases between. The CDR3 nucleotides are TGTGCCAGTAGTAGCAGGGGTACTGAAGCTTTCTTT. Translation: CASSSRGTEAFF.

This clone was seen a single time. The chain's CDR3 is CASGKQGANQPQHF. Here the CDR3 DNA reads TGTGCCAGCGGAAAACAGGGCGCCAATCAGCCCCAGCATTTT. The chain uses TRBV7-9 and TRBJ1-5; maybe TRBD1 (6 bases). The CDR3 has 14 residues. The germline V gene encodes CDR1 SEHNR and CDR2 FQNEAQ (reference sequence). The V end lost 8 bases, the J end lost 3 bases, and 14 bases lay between the germline ends.

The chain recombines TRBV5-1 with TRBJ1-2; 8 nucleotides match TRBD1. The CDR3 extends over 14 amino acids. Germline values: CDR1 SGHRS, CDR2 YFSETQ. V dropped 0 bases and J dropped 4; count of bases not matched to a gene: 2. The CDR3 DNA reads TGCGCCAGCAGCTTGGGACAGGGGTTCTATGGCTACACCTTC. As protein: CASSLGQGFYGYTF.

DNA of the CDR3: TGTGCCAGCAGTTTACAGGCGGGGGGCGGTCAAGAGACCCAGTACTTC. As protein: CASSLQAGGGQETQYF. The chain couples TRBV6-5 to TRBJ2-5, with 8 bases fitting TRBD2. The CDR3 sequence is 16 residues long. Losses at the gene ends were 4 bases for V and 2 bases for J; bases not matched to a gene: 9. CDR1 and CDR2 (germline): MNHEY, SVGAGI.

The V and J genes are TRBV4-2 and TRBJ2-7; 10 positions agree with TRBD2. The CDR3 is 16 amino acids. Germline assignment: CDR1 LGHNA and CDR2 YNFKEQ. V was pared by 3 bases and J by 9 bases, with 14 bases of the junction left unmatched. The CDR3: CASSQGPGLAESGQYF. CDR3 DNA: TGTGCCAGCAGCCAGGGACCAGGACTAGCGGAATCGGGGCAGTACTTC.

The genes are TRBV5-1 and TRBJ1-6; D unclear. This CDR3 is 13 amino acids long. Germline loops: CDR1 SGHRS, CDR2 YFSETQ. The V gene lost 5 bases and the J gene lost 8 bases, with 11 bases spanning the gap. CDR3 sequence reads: CASRAGLDSPLHF. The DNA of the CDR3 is TGCGCCAGCAGGGCAGGATTAGATTCACCCCTCCACTTT. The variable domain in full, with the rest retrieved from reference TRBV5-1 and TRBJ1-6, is KAGVTQTPRYLIKTRGQQVTLSCSPISGHRSVSWYQQTPGQGLQFLFEYFSETQRNKGNFPGRFSGRQFSNSRSEMNVSTLELGDSALYLCASRAGLDSPLHFGNGTRLTVT.

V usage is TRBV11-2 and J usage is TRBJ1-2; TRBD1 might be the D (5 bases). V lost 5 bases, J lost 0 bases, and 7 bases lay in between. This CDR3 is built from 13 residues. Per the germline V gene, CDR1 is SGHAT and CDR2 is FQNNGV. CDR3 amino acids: CASSPGANYGYTF. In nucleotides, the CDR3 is TGTGCCAGCAGCCCGGGGGCTAACTATGGCTACACCTTC. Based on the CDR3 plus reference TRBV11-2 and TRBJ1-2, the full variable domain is EAGVAQSPRYKIIEKRQSVAFWCNPISGHATLYWYQQILGQGPKLLIQFQNNGVVDDSQLPKDRFSAERLKGVDSTLKIQPAKLEDSAVYLCASSPGANYGYTFGSGTRLTVV.

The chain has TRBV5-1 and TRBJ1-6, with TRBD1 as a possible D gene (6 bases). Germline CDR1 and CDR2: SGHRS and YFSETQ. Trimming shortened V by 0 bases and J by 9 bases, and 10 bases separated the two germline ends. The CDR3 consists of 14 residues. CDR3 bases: TGCGCCAGCAGCTTGGAGGGGGGGTCTTCACCCCTCCACTTT. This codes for CASSLEGGSSPLHF.

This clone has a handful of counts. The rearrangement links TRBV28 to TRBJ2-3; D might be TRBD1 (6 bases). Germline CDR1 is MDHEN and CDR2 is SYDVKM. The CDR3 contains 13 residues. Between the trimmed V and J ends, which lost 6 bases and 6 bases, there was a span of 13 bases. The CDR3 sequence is CASRKQGVDTQYF. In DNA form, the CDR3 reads TGTGCCAGCAGGAAACAGGGAGTGGATACGCAGTATTTT.

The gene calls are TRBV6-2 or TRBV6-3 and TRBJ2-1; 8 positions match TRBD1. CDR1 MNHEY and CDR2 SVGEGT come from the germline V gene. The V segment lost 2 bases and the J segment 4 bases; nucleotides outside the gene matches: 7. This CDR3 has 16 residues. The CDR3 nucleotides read TGTGCCAGCAGTTACCCCCCCGGGACAGGATACAATGAGCAGTTCTTC. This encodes CASSYPPGTGYNEQFF.